The sequence of this TCR beta chain was determined in a study of T-cell memory formation after mild COVID-19. Overall study findings and caveats: Among CD4+ contracting clones, most were CM and EM, and CD8+ ones EMRA. Memory from before infection featured some responding clones, which suggests cross-reactive memory joined.

Turning to this clonotype: The antigen is not known.

The CDR3 has 17 residues. In germline, CDR1 is MNHEY, CDR2 SMNVEV (reference sequence). Losses at the gene ends were 8 bases for V and 3 bases for J; bases not matched to a gene: 10. With constant-segment primers, 5'RACE yielded cDNA libraries of TCR alpha and TCR beta that carried sample barcodes and UMIs. One entry per CDR3 protein, called by TCRdb with MiXCR from the 5' RACE reads. The sample contains approximately 260,000 distinct CDR3 sequences, 15% to 20% of which appear only once. The TCR originated in a man between 18 and 29 years old who had mild COVID-19 (a few samples of this study predate the infection). Cell type and time point are not known. Sequenced sample: PBMCs or a T cell subset sorted from them (not recorded which). This sequence joins TRBV27 and TRBJ2-1; 13 bases agree with TRBD2. The CDR3 protein is CASARTSGSLFYNEQFF. CDR3 sequence (DNA): TGTGCCAGCGCCCGGACTAGCGGGAGCCTTTTCTACAATGAGCAGTTCTTC.